These 2 T cell receptor beta chains originate from one sample sequenced in a study of response to subunit inactivated influenza vaccine. TCRdb processed the RT-PCR reads anew with MiXCR; each CDR3 protein has one entry. The sample includes more than 150,000 distinct CDR3 sequences, roughly 10% seen only once; the top ten take around 33%. The sample was CD8+ T cells sorted from PBMCs, taken around 25 months after vaccination. Source of these receptors: a man aged 50 to 69 who received an inactivated influenza vaccine.

This clonotype was observed a few times. This rearrangement joins TRBV20-1 to TRBJ2-5; no clear D. Germline V gene sequence: CDR1 DFQATT, CDR2 SNEGSKA (reference sequence). Trimming removed 5 bases at V and 4 bases at J, with 8 bases between. There are 11 residues in the CDR3. This CDR3 is CSASPIETQYF. The CDR3 coding sequence is TGCAGTGCTTCCCCCATAGAGACCCAGTACTTC.

DNA for the CDR3: TGTGCCACCAGCGGTGGGCAGGGCTGGAACACTGAAGCTTTCTTT. This codes for CATSGGQGWNTEAFF. The chain uses TRBV15 and TRBJ1-1; D might be TRBD1 (5 bases). Germline assignment: CDR1 LNHNV and CDR2 YYDKDF (reference sequence). The CDR3 sequence is 15 residues long. The V and J ends lost 5 bases and 1 base respectively, with 14 bases between them.